This TCR beta chain was identified during a study of CXCR3 chemokines and chemotherapy response in bladder cancer (dated by TCRdb to between 2021 and 2022). Concerning the study at large: The study examined whether intratumoral CXCR3 chemokine system activity predicted chemotherapy response in human bladder cancer.

This clonotype was observed at least ten times. The antigen it recognizes is unknown. It has no much larger one-base neighbor in the sample; base qualities were not kept. The method was PCR. TCRdb names Illumina HiSeq 2500 as the instrument used. The raw public reads went through TCRdb reprocessing: fastp at Q25, MiXCR clone calling, in-frame beta chains kept. Entries are consolidated by CDR3 protein sequence, retaining the most common genes and DNA. The sample contains more than 7,000 distinct CDR3 sequences, around an eighth of them found a single time. The ten largest clones represent around 16% of the sample. The sequence was collected from a human donor with bladder cancer that responded to neoadjuvant chemotherapy. This material was obtained from a patient whose treatment included neoadjuvant chemotherapy.

This receptor carries the CDR3 CSARTGTTGELFF. The DNA sequence is given as TGCAGCGCCCGGACAGGGACGACCGGGGAGCTGTTTTTT. The chain joins TRBV29-1 to TRBJ2-2, and 8 junction bases match TRBD1. CDR1 and CDR2, looked up from the germline V gene, are SQVTM and ANQGSEA. Clipping removes 7 bases from V and 5 bases from J, with 6 as the unmatched junction base count. The CDR3 runs 13 residues from the cysteine to the phenylalanine. The CDR3 DNA has 39 bases and is translated from base 1.